This T cell receptor beta chain was identified in a study of molecular identifiers for immune sequencing clone quantification (dated by TCRdb to 2016 to 2018). As for the study more broadly: In a replicate experiment, RNA from around 18,000 or 91,000 naive CD8 T cells was split into five aliquots, four of which were sequenced. CD8 T cells were used in a methods study to benchmark molecular-identifier clustering-based TCR repertoire sequencing (MIDCIRS) and TCR RNA copy counting.

This clonotype was counted a few times. Its antigen is currently not known. Within one base of it there is no much larger clone, and no base qualities were kept. Naive CD8 T cell libraries were made from around 18,000 to 910,000 sorted cells using 10%, 30% or 50% of purified RNA. Naive CD8 T cells, defined as CD8+CD4-CCR7+CD45RA+, were FACS-sorted into RLT Plus buffer on a BD FACSAria II. To test detection sensitivity, Jurkat RNA equivalent to over 8 TCR copies was spiked into samples of about 19,000-1,000,000 naive CD8 T cells. Enrichment of CD8 T cells was done with RosetteSep CD8+ T Cell Enrichment Cocktail plus Ficoll-Paque, and ACK red cell lysis came afterward. Libraries were prepared through PCR. TCRdb lists the instrument as Illumina HiSeq 4000. Bulk TCR libraries were generated as previously described, with the TCR primers listed in Table S5 used. Purification of total RNA was performed with the Qiagen AllPrep DNA/RNA kit. Reads from multiple sequencing runs of the same library were pooled before analysis. As for how the authors treated the data: Reads were retained only if an exact TCR constant sequence was present, and the retained reads were trimmed to 150 nt and grouped according to their 12-nt molecular barcodes. Reads within each barcode group were sub-clustered using a 15% Levenshtein threshold, and quality-weighted consensus sequences were constructed for each RNA molecule. Non-functional sequences were removed, as were lower-count sequences one edit away from another. On the basis of fitting two negative binomial distributions, barcode sub-clusters with fewer than 20% of the maximum read count were discarded. TCRdb passed the public sequencing reads through fastp at Q25 and MiXCR, retaining productive beta sequences. Each CDR3 protein gets just one entry, which takes the most common genes and DNA from the rows behind it. The V and J calls and clone size are TCRdb's, not the authors'. The sample includes around 480,000 distinct CDR3 sequences, with about a fifth observed a single time. Of the sample, about 0.84% is held by the ten largest clones.

What the work shows at the level of the full study, not this receptor alone: The naive libraries included spiked-in Jurkat TCR RNA (roughly nine copies' worth), and this Jurkat TCR RNA is not part of the donor repertoire. When barcode sub-clustering was not used, chimeric consensus sequences inflated TCR diversity, with chimeras reaching as high as 47%. Spiked-in Jurkat TCR RNA equivalent to a single cell was reported to be detectable even among one million naive CD8 T cells. Modeling estimated about 3.3 recovered TCR RNA copies per cell, compared with roughly 10 by digital PCR, which implies 25% to 30% capture efficiency. Highly expanded clone sizes could be underestimated because identical TCR molecules may share a barcode. In CMV-specific effector cells, clones with more than 20 RNA copies contained over 97% of molecules, whereas in naive cells such clones contained under 1% of molecules.

Trimmed from V: 3 bases; trimmed from J: 15 bases; junction bases lacking a gene match: 1. CDR3 length: 11 amino acids, cysteine to phenylalanine. Here the CDR3 DNA is all that survives: 33 bases in frame from base 1. The germline V gene (reference sequence) specifies LNHDA as CDR1 and SQIVND as CDR2. This chain is built from TRBV19 and TRBJ2-6; the junction holds 8 bases that match TRBD1. The receptor comes from a human donor in good health. Some libraries in this study had Jurkat cell RNA spiked in. Sequenced sample: naive CD8+ T cells from blood, with Jurkat cell RNA spiked in. The cell subset or site label, read with the paper, signifies: FACS-sorted CD8+CD4-CCR7+CD45RA+ naive T cells. The sequenced DNA is TGTGCCAGTAGTATCGGACAGGGCCTGACTTTC. Its protein is CASSIGQGLTF.